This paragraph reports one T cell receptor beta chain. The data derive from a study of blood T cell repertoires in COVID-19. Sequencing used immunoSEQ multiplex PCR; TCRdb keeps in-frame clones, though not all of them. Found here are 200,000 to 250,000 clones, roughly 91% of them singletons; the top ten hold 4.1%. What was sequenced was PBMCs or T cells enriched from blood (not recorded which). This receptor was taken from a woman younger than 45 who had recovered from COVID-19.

CDR3 loop: CSAGQGAGTGTGELFF. In DNA, the CDR3 is TGCAGCGCTGGACAGGGGGCGGGAACGGGAACCGGGGAGCTGTTTTTT. The J gene is TRBJ2-2, the V gene TRBV29-1; 11 nucleotides align to TRBD1. CDR1 is SQVTM and CDR2 is ANQGSEA in the germline V gene. CDR3 size: 16 residues. With 7 bases clipped from V and 5 bases from J, the junction kept 12 bases outside the gene matches.